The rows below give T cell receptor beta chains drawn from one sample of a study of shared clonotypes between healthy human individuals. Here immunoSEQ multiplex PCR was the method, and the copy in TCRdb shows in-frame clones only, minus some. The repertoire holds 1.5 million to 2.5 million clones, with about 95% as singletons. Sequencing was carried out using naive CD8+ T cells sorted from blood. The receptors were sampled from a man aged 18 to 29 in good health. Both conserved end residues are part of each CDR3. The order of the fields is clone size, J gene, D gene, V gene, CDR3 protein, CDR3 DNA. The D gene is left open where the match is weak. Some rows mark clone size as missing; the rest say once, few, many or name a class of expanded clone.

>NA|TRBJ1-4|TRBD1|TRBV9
CASSAGTGGATNEKLFF
TGTGCCAGCAGCGCAGGGACAGGGGGCGCAACTAATGAAAAACTGTTTTTT
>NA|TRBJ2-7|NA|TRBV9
CASSVALGSYEQYF
TGTGCCAGCAGCGTAGCTCTGGGCTCCTACGAGCAGTACTTC
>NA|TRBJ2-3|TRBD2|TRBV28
CASSGGRDSDTQYF
TGTGCCAGCTCGGGCGGGAGGGATTCAGATACGCAGTATTTT
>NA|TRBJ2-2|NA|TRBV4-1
CASSGWAGETGELFF
TGCGCCAGCAGTGGTTGGGCAGGGGAGACCGGGGAGCTGTTTTTT
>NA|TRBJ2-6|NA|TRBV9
CASSAGSGANVLTF
TGTGCCAGCAGCGCCGGCTCTGGGGCCAACGTCCTGACTTTC
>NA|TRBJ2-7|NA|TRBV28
CASSLGGEQYF
TGTGCCAGCAGTTTAGGAGGAGAGCAGTACTTC
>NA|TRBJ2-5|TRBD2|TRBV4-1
CASTGERGLQETQYF
TGCGCCAGCACCGGGGAGCGGGGTCTTCAAGAGACCCAGTACTTC
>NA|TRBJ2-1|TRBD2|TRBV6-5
CASSYSGLAGDEQFF
TGTGCCAGCAGTTACTCGGGCCTAGCGGGAGATGAGCAGTTCTTC
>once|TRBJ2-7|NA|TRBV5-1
CASSPSLNGRQYF
TGCGCCAGCAGCCCCAGCTTAAACGGGCGGCAGTACTTC
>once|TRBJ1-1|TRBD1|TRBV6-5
CASSSQGAIVTEAFF
TGTGCCAGCAGTTCCCAGGGGGCGATCGTCACTGAAGCTTTCTTT
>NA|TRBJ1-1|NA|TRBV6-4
CASSETTGTEAFF
TGTGCCAGCAGTGAAACGACAGGTACTGAAGCTTTCTTT
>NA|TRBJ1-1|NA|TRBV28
CASSLRGLWAVNTEAFF
TGTGCCAGCAGTTTAAGGGGCCTCTGGGCGGTGAACACTGAAGCTTTCTTT
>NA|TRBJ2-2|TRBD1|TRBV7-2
CASSQQTGGATGELFF
TGTGCCAGCAGCCAACAGACAGGGGGTGCCACCGGGGAGCTGTTTTTT
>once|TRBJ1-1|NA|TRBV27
CASSLVAGATNTEAFF
TGTGCCAGCAGTTTAGTGGCAGGCGCCACGAACACTGAAGCTTTCTTT
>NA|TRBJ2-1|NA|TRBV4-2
CASSPTAGEQFF
TGTGCCAGCAGCCCCACTGCAGGGGAGCAGTTCTTC
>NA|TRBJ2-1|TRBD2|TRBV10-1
CASSETTSGGPNEQFF
TGCGCCAGCAGTGAGACCACTAGCGGGGGGCCTAATGAGCAGTTCTTC
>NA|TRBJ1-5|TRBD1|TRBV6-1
CASYQTGEGQPQHF
TGTGCCAGCTATCAGACAGGGGAAGGTCAGCCCCAGCATTTT
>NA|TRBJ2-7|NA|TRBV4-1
CASSRGLDGYHRGQYF
TGCGCCAGCAGCCGCGGCTTGGACGGATACCATCGGGGGCAGTACTTC
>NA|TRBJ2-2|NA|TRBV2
CASSPPGELFF
TGTGCCAGCAGCCCCCCCGGGGAGCTGTTTTTT
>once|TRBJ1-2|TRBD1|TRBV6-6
CASSQGQGGGYTF
TGTGCCAGCAGCCAAGGACAGGGCGGAGGCTACACCTTC
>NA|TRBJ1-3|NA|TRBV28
CASSWLPGSSGNTIYF
TGTGCCAGCAGTTGGCTCCCAGGGAGCTCTGGAAACACCATATATTTT
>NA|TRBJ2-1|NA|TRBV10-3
CAISTATQAHEQFF
TGTGCCATCAGTACCGCCACGCAGGCCCATGAGCAGTTCTTC
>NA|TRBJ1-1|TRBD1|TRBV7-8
CASSSPDREEGEAFF
TGTGCCAGCAGCTCCCCGGACAGGGAAGAAGGTGAAGCTTTCTTT
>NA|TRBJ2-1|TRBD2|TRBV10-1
CASSTSGDYYNEQFF
TGCGCCAGCAGCACTAGCGGGGACTACTACAATGAGCAGTTCTTC
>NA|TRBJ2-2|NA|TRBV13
CASQSGTGELFF
TGTGCCAGCCAAAGCGGGACCGGGGAGCTGTTTTTT
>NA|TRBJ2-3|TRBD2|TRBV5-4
CASGLAGEYTQYF
TGTGCCAGCGGACTCGCGGGAGAATATACGCAGTATTTT
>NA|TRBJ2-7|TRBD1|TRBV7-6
CASSGMGTGEYEQYF
TGTGCCAGCAGCGGGATGGGGACAGGGGAATACGAGCAGTACTTC
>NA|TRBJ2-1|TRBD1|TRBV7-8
CASRSTGVYNEQFF
TGTGCCAGCAGGTCCACAGGGGTCTACAATGAGCAGTTCTTC
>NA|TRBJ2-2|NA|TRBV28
CASGGSGELFF
TGTGCTTCGGGCGGGTCCGGGGAGCTGTTTTTT
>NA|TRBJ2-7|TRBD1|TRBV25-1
CASEWGQGDYEQYF
TGTGCCAGCGAATGGGGACAGGGGGACTACGAGCAGTACTTC
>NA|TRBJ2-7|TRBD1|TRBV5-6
CASSEGQGAENF
TGTGCCAGCAGCGAGGGACAGGGAGCAGAGAACTTC
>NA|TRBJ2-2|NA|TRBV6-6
CASSYQGGGGELFF
TGTGCCAGCAGTTACCAGGGGGGCGGCGGGGAGCTGTTTTTT
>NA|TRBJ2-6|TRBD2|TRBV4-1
CASSPRAGGEPSSGANVLTF
TGCGCCAGCAGCCCCCGAGCGGGGGGCGAACCGAGCTCTGGGGCCAACGTCCTGACTTTC
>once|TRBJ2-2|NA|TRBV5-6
CASIGQLTGELFF
TGTGCCAGCATAGGGCAGCTAACCGGGGAGCTGTTTTTT
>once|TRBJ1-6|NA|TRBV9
CASSVGSDASNSPLHF
TGTGCCAGCAGCGTAGGGTCGGATGCGTCGAATTCACCCCTCCACTTT
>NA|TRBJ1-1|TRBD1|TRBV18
CASSPPQGAFTEAFF
TGTGCCAGCTCACCACCCCAGGGGGCCTTCACTGAAGCTTTCTTT
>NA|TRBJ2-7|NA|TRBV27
CASSIDRSYEQYF
TGTGCCAGCAGCATTGACCGCTCCTACGAGCAGTACTTC
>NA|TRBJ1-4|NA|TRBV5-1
CASGEESTNEKLFF
TGCGCCAGCGGGGAGGAATCAACTAATGAAAAACTGTTTTTT
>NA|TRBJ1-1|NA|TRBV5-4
CASTSGSDMNTEAFF
TGTGCCAGCACCTCTGGCTCGGACATGAACACTGAAGCTTTCTTT
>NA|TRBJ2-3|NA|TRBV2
CASPKEGLRTDTQYF
TGTGCCAGCCCCAAGGAGGGACTTCGCACAGATACGCAGTATTTT
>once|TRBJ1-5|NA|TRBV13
CASSLGRGQPQHF
TGTGCCAGCAGCTTAGGCCGGGGTCAGCCCCAGCATTTT
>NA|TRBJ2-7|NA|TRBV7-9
CASSPARQRTYEQYF
TGTGCCAGCAGCCCCGCCAGACAGAGGACCTACGAGCAGTACTTC
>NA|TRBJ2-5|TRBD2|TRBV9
CASSETSGSLETQYF
TGTGCCAGCAGCGAGACTAGCGGGAGTTTGGAGACCCAGTACTTC
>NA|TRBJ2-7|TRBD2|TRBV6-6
CASVAGDYEQYF
TGTGCCAGTGTAGCGGGAGATTACGAGCAGTACTTC
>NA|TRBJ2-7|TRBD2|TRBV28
CASRWASGTYEQYF
TGTGCCAGCAGATGGGCTAGCGGAACCTACGAGCAGTACTTC
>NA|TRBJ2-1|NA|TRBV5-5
CASSLGVYYNEQFF
TGTGCCAGCAGCTTGGGGGTCTATTACAATGAGCAGTTCTTC
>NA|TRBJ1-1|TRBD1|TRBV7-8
CASSLALEGADTEAFF
TGTGCCAGCAGCTTAGCGCTCGAGGGGGCCGACACTGAAGCTTTCTTT
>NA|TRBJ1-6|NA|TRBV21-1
CASSKEGGSYNSPLHF
TGTGCCAGCAGCAAAGAGGGCGGATCCTATAATTCACCCCTCCACTTT
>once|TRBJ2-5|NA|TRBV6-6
CASSYPQEETQYF
TGTGCCAGCAGTTACCCCCAGGAAGAGACCCAGTACTTC
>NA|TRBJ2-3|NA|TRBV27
CASSLQGSTDTQYF
TGTGCCAGCAGTCTTCAGGGTAGCACAGATACGCAGTATTTT
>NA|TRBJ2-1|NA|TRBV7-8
CASSLTSGGYNEQFF
TGTGCCAGCAGCTTGACAAGCGGAGGTTACAATGAGCAGTTCTTC
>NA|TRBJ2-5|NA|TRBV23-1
CASSQGGGAVGWTQYF
TGCGCCAGCAGTCAAGGGGGGGGCGCGGTCGGATGGACCCAGTACTTC
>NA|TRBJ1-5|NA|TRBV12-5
CASGQDGYQPQHF
TGTGCTAGTGGCCAGGATGGTTATCAGCCCCAGCATTTT
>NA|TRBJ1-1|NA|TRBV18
CASSQQGETEAFF
TGTGCCAGCTCACAACAGGGTGAAACTGAAGCTTTCTTT
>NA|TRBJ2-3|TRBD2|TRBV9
CASGRTSGGSDTQYF
TGTGCCAGCGGAAGAACTAGCGGGGGGTCAGATACGCAGTATTTT
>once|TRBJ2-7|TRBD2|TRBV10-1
CASLRGRGENGGRALIYEQYF
TGCGCCAGCCTTAGAGGGCGGGGAGAAAACGGCGGGAGGGCTCTAATCTACGAGCAGTACTTC
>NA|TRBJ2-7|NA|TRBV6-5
CASSYSGGFSGEQYF
TGTGCCAGCAGTTACTCGGGGGGTTTCTCGGGTGAGCAGTACTTC
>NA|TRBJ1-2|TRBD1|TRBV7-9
CASSSATPGTGNYGYTF
TGTGCCAGCAGCTCCGCCACCCCCGGGACAGGTAACTATGGCTACACCTTC
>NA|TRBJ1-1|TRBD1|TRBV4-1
CASSQVAQGVQNTEAFF
TGCGCCAGCAGCCAAGTCGCACAGGGGGTACAAAACACTGAAGCTTTCTTT